The 11 T cell receptor beta chains presented below share a single source sample, sequenced in a study of PD-L1 blockade in urothelial cancer. As to time point: pretreatment peripheral blood. Using immunoSEQ multiplex PCR, the repertoire was profiled, and TCRdb retains in-frame clones only, with some absent. Of tens of thousands of clones in the sample, about three quarters were seen once. The sequences come from PBMCs, collected around atezolizumab (anti-PD-L1) treatment. The origin of the receptors is a man between 65 and 85 years old with urothelial cancer.

The CDR3 sequence: CASVHHLGQGLRNTEAFF. The CDR3 nucleotides are TGTGCCAGCGTCCATCACCTGGGACAGGGGTTACGGAACACTGAAGCTTTCTTT. This chain joins TRBV21-1 and TRBJ1-1; TRBD1 is the table's D call and was not checked against the DNA. TRBV21-1 is marked as a pseudogene. The CDR3 spans 18 residues.

The chain has TRBV14 and TRBJ1-1, with 8 bases matching TRBD1. The CDR3 contains 15 residues. V trimming: 6 bases; J trimming: 1 base; junction bases outside the gene matches: 7. Germline-derived CDR1 and CDR2 are SGHDN and FVKESK. The CDR3 nucleotides are TGTGCCAGCAGTCTTCGGACAGGGAAGAACACTGAAGCTTTCTTT. Encoded protein: CASSLRTGKNTEAFF.

This clone has more than one count but fewer than ten. V gene TRBV5-1 combines with J gene TRBJ2-7, with TRBD2 matching over 7 bases. After removal of 3 bases from V and 4 bases from J, the junction contained 4 bases not matched to a gene. The CDR3 is 13 amino acids. CDR1 SGHRS and CDR2 YFSETQ come from the germline V gene. The CDR3 region has the DNA TGCGCCAGCAGCTCCAGCGGGGAATACGAGCAGTACTTC. Its protein product is CASSSSGEYEQYF.

The table lists this clone with a few counts. The chain has TRBV6-1 and TRBJ2-7; 12 bases line up with TRBD1. The ends lost 4 bases at V and 4 bases at J; junction bases unmatched: 5. Germline V gives CDR1 MNHNS, CDR2 SASEGT. This CDR3 spans 15 amino acids. This CDR3 is CASSVGTGGRYEQYF. Written as DNA, the CDR3 is TGTGCCAGCAGTGTTGGGACAGGGGGCAGGTACGAGCAGTACTTC.

A single count supports this clone. The chain recombines TRBV7-6 with TRBJ2-5; 11 bases are shared with TRBD2. From germline, CDR1 is SGHVS and CDR2 FNYEAQ. The length of the CDR3 is 17 residues. Trimming took 4 bases from V and 3 from J; bases not matched to a gene: 10. CDR3 in DNA: TGTGCCAGCAGCTCGCTAGGGGTAGCGGGAGGGAAAGAGACCCAGTACTTC. Amino acids: CASSSLGVAGGKETQYF.

The sample holds a few counts of this clone. The chain carries TRBV27 and TRBJ2-6; a possible D gene is TRBD1 (5 bases). The CDR3 totals 18 residues. Trimming took 2 bases from V and 0 from J, leaving 14 bases between them. Germline-derived CDR1 and CDR2 are MNHEY and SMNVEV (reference sequence). Here the CDR3 reads CASSLVWGLGSGANVLTF. The CDR3 DNA is TGTGCCAGCAGTTTAGTATGGGGCCTTGGCTCTGGGGCCAACGTCCTGACTTTC.

Written as DNA, the CDR3 is TGTGCCAGCAGCAACGCGTTGACAGGCGGGGGACTCAATGAGCAGTTCTTC. Its translation is CASSNALTGGGLNEQFF. The chain recombines TRBV7-2 with TRBJ2-1; tentatively, D is TRBD2 (7 bases). Germline-derived CDR1 and CDR2 are SGHTA and FQGNSA. This CDR3 spans 17 amino acids. V lost 5 bases, J lost 6 bases, and 23 bases lay in between.

This clone was recorded a few times. The chain has TRBV27 and TRBJ2-1, with TRBD2 matching over 7 bases. Trimming removed 2 bases from V and 6 bases from J; junction bases left unmatched: 13. Germline V lookup: CDR1 MNHEY, CDR2 SMNVEV (reference sequence). CDR3 size: 17 residues. CDR3 DNA: TGTGCCAGCAGTTTAACCCCTGGACTAGTGTATGCCAATGAGCAGTTCTTC. Amino acid sequence: CASSLTPGLVYANEQFF.

There are a few counts of this clone. The chain joins TRBV11-2 to TRBJ2-1, with 8 positions matching TRBD2. Germline loops: CDR1 SGHAT, CDR2 FQNNGV. V trimming: 3 bases; J trimming: 15 bases; junction bases outside the gene matches: 7. This CDR3 is 12 amino acids long. The CDR3 reads CASSLGGRLGFF. CDR3 DNA: TGTGCCAGCAGCTTGGGCGGGAGGTTGGGGTTCTTC.

The chain is built from TRBV2 and TRBJ1-1; D not certain. Trimming cost V 10 bases and J 5 bases, with 17 bases left between them. The germline V gene encodes CDR1 SNHLY and CDR2 FYNNEI. CDR3 size: 13 residues. The CDR3 spells CATYPARRTEAFF. The CDR3 DNA sequence: TGTGCCACATATCCGGCGCGGAGAACTGAAGCTTTCTTT.

The rearrangement joins TRBV2 to TRBJ2-3; a weak D match, TRBD1 (6 bases). V lost 7 bases and J 2 bases, leaving 13 bases between the germline ends. The CDR3 covers 14 residues. Germline V gives CDR1 SNHLY, CDR2 FYNNEI. The CDR3 DNA is TGTGCCAGCAAGGCAGGGGAAAACACAGATACGCAGTATTTT. Its translation is CASKAGENTDTQYF. Full variable domain (remainder filled in from reference TRBV2 and TRBJ2-3): EPEVTQTPSHQVTQMGQEVILRCVPISNHLYFYWYRQILGQKVEFLVSFYNNEISEKSEIFDDQFSVERPDGSNFTLKIRSTKLEDSAMYFCASKAGENTDTQYFGPGTRLTVL.